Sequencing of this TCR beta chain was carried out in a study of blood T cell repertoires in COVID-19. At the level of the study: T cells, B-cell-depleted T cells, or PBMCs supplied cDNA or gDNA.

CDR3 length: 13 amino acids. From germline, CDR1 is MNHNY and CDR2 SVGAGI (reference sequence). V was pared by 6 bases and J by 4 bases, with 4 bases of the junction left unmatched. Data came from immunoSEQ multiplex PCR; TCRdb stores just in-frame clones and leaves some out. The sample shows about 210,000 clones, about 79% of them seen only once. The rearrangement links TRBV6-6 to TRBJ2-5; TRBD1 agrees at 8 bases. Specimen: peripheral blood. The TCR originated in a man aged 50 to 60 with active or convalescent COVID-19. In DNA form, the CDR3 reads TGTGCCAGCAGCAGGGACAGGTCAGAGACCCAGTACTTC. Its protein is CASSRDRSETQYF.